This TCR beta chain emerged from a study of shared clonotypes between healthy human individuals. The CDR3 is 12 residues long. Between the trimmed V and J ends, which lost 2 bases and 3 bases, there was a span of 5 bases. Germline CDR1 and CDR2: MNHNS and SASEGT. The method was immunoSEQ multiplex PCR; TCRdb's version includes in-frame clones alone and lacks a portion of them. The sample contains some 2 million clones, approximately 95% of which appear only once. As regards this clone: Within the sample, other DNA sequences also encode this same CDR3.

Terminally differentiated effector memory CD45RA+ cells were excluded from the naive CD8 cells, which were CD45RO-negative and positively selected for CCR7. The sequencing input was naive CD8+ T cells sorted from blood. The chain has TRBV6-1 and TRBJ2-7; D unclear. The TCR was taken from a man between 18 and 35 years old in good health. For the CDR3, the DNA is TGTGCCAGCAGTGAACCGGGCTACGAGCAGTACTTC. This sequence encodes CASSEPGYEQYF.